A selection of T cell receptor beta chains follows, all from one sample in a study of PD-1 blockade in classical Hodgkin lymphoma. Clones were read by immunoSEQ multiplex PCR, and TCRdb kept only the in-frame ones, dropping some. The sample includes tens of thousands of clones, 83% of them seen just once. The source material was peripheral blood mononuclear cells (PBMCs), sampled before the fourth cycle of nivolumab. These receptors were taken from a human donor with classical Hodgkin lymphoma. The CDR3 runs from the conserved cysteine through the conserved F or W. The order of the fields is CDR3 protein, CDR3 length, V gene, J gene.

CDR3: CASSTTTGETEAFF
length: 14
V: TRBV27
J: TRBJ1-1

CDR3: CARKFSPVNLLHTEAFF
length: 17
V: TRBV21-1
J: TRBJ1-1

CDR3: CASSLYTGRNTEAFF
length: 15
V: TRBV7-6
J: TRBJ1-1

CDR3: CASSELLAGGPYEQYF
length: 16
V: TRBV10-2
J: TRBJ2-7

CDR3: CASSLVVLANYGYTF
length: 15
V: TRBV5-5
J: TRBJ1-2

CDR3: CASSDSGVYGYTF
length: 13
V: TRBV6-4
J: TRBJ1-2

CDR3: CASSSRDRGNIQYF
length: 14
V: TRBV6-5
J: TRBJ2-4

CDR3: CASSPNIGRGDNEQFF
length: 16
V: TRBV18
J: TRBJ2-1

CDR3: CASSYSTGLNTEAFF
length: 15
V: TRBV6-5
J: TRBJ1-1

CDR3: CASSLLGYGYTF
length: 12
V: TRBV28
J: TRBJ1-2

CDR3: CASSLALGSQPEQYF
length: 15
V: TRBV7-9
J: TRBJ2-7

CDR3: CAWSEPGIYEKLFF
length: 14
V: TRBV30
J: TRBJ1-4

CDR3: CASSSGFVQPQHF
length: 13
V: TRBV28
J: TRBJ1-5

CDR3: CASSQEPTGNYEKLFF
length: 16
V: TRBV4-3
J: TRBJ1-4

CDR3: CASSLASEWETQYF
length: 14
V: TRBV5-1
J: TRBJ2-5

CDR3: CASSYLRGGYGYTF
length: 14
V: TRBV6-5
J: TRBJ1-2

CDR3: CASSSGIEETQYF
length: 13
V: TRBV7-2
J: TRBJ2-5

CDR3: CASSIGGGYTF
length: 11
V: TRBV19
J: TRBJ1-2

CDR3: CASSLANVEQYF
length: 12
V: TRBV7-9
J: TRBJ2-7

CDR3: CASRQAGVYDTQYF
length: 14
V: TRBV10-1
J: TRBJ2-3

CDR3: CASSMTGFYNEQFF
length: 14
V: TRBV19
J: TRBJ2-1

CDR3: CASSLEGFVTGELFF
length: 15
V: TRBV5-1
J: TRBJ2-2